This entry concerns a single TCR beta chain. This entry is derived from a study of OX40 agonist ivuxolimab in advanced cancers. Sequenced by immunoSEQ multiplex PCR; TCRdb stores in-frame clones only, minus some. The data show some 86,000 clones, about nine tenths seen once. The CDR3 extends over 14 amino acids. Trimming cost V 3 bases and J 8 bases, with 11 bases left between them. From germline, CDR1 is KGHSH and CDR2 LQKENI. This sequence originates from an adult with an advanced solid tumor such as melanoma, head and neck, liver or kidney cancer. This chain links TRBV18 with TRBJ1-6; D call uncertain. Sample: CD4+ or CD8+ T cells sorted from blood, taken in a trial of the OX40 agonist ivuxolimab. The CDR3 spells CASSPAVFDSPLHF. As DNA, the CDR3 is TGTGCCAGCTCACCCGCGGTTTTCGATTCACCCCTCCACTTT.